The 12 T cell receptor beta chains given below trace back to one sample, sequenced in a study of blood T cell repertoires in COVID-19. Only in-frame clones appear in the TCRdb table, and some are missing; sequencing was by immunoSEQ multiplex PCR. The sample carries 70,000 or so clones, about nine tenths recorded once. Sequenced: peripheral blood. The source is a human donor in a cohort sampled during active COVID-19.

This chain connects TRBV7-2 to TRBJ1-4, with 11 positions matching TRBD1. Trimming removed 5 bases from V and 8 bases from J; junction bases left unmatched: 10. Germline V gives CDR1 SGHTA, CDR2 FQGNSA. The CDR3 totals 16 residues. CDR3 amino acids: CASSPTRGTGGEKLFF. The CDR3 DNA follows: TGTGCCAGCAGCCCCACCCGGGGGACAGGGGGAGAAAAACTGTTTTTT.

This chain uses TRBV6-4 with TRBJ2-1; possible D gene TRBD2, 5 bases. V gave up 3 bases and J gave up 1 base, with 7 bases separating them. The CDR3 is 14 residues long. Looked up from germline, CDR1 is MRHNA and CDR2 is SNTAGT. CDR3 amino acids: CASSEEDSYNEQFF. CDR3 bases: TGTGCCAGCAGTGAGGAGGATTCCTACAATGAGCAGTTCTTC.

The chain recombines TRBV18 with TRBJ2-5; D is uncertain. This CDR3 has 15 amino acids. Germline lookup yields CDR1 KGHSH and CDR2 LQKENI. Deletions cut 0 bases from V and 0 bases from J, with 8 bases between. The CDR3 region is CASSPPNNYQETQYF. The CDR3 DNA reads as TGTGCCAGCTCACCACCAAACAATTACCAAGAGACCCAGTACTTC.

This clone appeared a single time. V usage is TRBV3-1 (or the pseudogene TRBV3-2) and J usage is TRBJ2-5; 10 nucleotides agree with TRBD2. The V gene end was trimmed by 0 bases and the J gene end by 6 bases; junction bases not matched to a gene: 13. Germline lookup yields CDR1 LGHDT and CDR2 YNNKEL (reference sequence). CDR3 length: 18 residues. The CDR3 nucleotides read TGTGCCAGCAGCCAAGAGCGTTTCGAGCGGGAGGGCCTTAAGACCCAGTACTTC. It translates to CASSQERFEREGLKTQYF.

This clone was seen a few times. The chain employs TRBV19 and TRBJ2-7; 7 positions agree with TRBD1. The ends lost 5 bases at V and 3 bases at J; junction bases unmatched: 4. The CDR3 has 13 residues. Germline CDR1 LNHDA, CDR2 SQIVND (reference sequence). The CDR3 DNA reads as TGTGCCAGTAGTTTTGGGACAGACTACGAGCAGTACTTC. Translation gives CASSFGTDYEQYF.

The gene calls are TRBV6-5 and TRBJ1-6; possibly TRBD1 for D (5 bases). V was cut by 7 bases and J by 7 bases, with 11 bases left in between. CDR1 is MNHEY and CDR2 is SVGAGI in the germline V gene. The CDR3 consists of 13 residues. DNA for the CDR3: TGTGCCAGCACAAGTACAGGAAATTCACCCCTCCACTTT. This encodes CASTSTGNSPLHF.

This clone was seen a handful of times. The rearrangement uses TRBV7-8 and TRBJ2-7; 7 bases map to TRBD2. Germline CDR1 is SGHVS and CDR2 is FQNEAQ. The CDR3 is made up of 14 amino acids. J was trimmed by 4 bases and V by 5 bases; bases with no gene match: 8. The CDR3, as DNA: TGTGCCAGCAGCCTCCGAGGACTAGGATACGAGCAGTACTTC. This sequence encodes CASSLRGLGYEQYF.

V gene TRBV19 combines with J gene TRBJ1-6, with 7 positions matching TRBD1. This CDR3 is 13 amino acids long. Germline assignment: CDR1 LNHDA and CDR2 SQIVND (reference sequence). Germline trimming cut 5 bases from V and 8 bases from J; bases unmatched to any gene: 3. CDR3 region: CASSEDRDSPLHF. The CDR3 region has the DNA TGTGCCAGTAGTGAAGACAGGGATTCACCCCTCCACTTT.

The CDR3 DNA reads TGCGCCAGCAGCCGCCGACAGGGGGACACTGAAGCTTTCTTT. Its translation: CASSRRQGDTEAFF. The rearrangement joins TRBV4-3 to TRBJ1-1; 9 bases agree with TRBD1. Germline values: CDR1 LGHNA, CDR2 YSLEER. Trimming cost V 4 bases and J 3 bases; bases outside gene matches: 3. This CDR3 contains 14 residues.

The V call is TRBV6-6, the J call TRBJ2-6; tentative D call: TRBD2 (6 bases). CDR3 length: 17 residues. Germline assignment: CDR1 MNHNY and CDR2 SVGAGI (reference sequence). Trimming cost V 5 bases and J 4 bases, with 18 bases left between them. The CDR3 region is CASSRLSGPSGANVLTF. In DNA form, the CDR3 reads TGTGCCAGCAGTCGCCTTAGCGGCCCTTCGGGGGCCAACGTCCTGACTTTC.

This rearrangement joins TRBV10-3 to TRBJ2-7, with D hard to call. Germline V gene data show CDR1 as ENHRY and CDR2 as SYGVKD. The CDR3 sequence is 11 residues long. Trimming removed 2 bases at V and 3 bases at J, with 2 bases between. DNA for the CDR3: TGTGCCATCAGTGAGCACTACGAGCAGTACTTC. Protein: CAISEHYEQYF.

The chain employs TRBV3-1 (or the pseudogene TRBV3-2) and TRBJ2-6, with D hard to call. The germline V gene encodes CDR1 LGHDT and CDR2 YNNKEL (reference sequence). The V gene lost 4 bases and the J gene lost 0 bases, with 10 bases spanning the gap. The CDR3 contains 16 residues. CDR3 loop: CASSPVPDSGANVLTF. The CDR3, as DNA: TGTGCCAGCAGCCCGGTCCCTGACTCTGGGGCCAACGTCCTGACTTTC.